The clone carrying this T cell receptor (beta chain) has only a few counts. This entry belongs to a study of T-cell reconstitution after alpha-beta-depleted transplantation in children. A TCRbeta library incorporating unique molecular identifiers was prepared. TCRdb reprocessed the PCR reads with MiXCR, giving one entry per CDR3 protein. This repertoire shows roughly 220,000 distinct CDR3 sequences, about 9.6% found once; its top ten account for 5% to 6%. CDR1 is DFQATT, CDR2 SNEGSKA, per germline (reference sequence). Trimming cost V 5 bases and J 2 bases; bases outside gene matches: 12. The CDR3 is 16 residues long.

This clonotype was sampled from a human donor who donated a stem cell graft to a child with SCID. Material: PBMCs from the stem cell graft donor, obtained from the stem cell graft. V usage is TRBV20-1 and J usage is TRBJ2-1; 7 bases line up with TRBD1. Here the CDR3 reads CSASTQGTPTYNEQFF. CDR3 nucleotides: TGCAGTGCTTCTACACAGGGGACCCCTACCTACAATGAGCAGTTCTTC.